This TCR beta chain was profiled in a study of tumor-infiltrating lymphocytes in primary liver carcinoma. Germline DNA was extracted alongside blood RNA, which was obtained from unsorted whole blood. TCR beta cDNA was made from 450 to 550 ng total RNA with a constant-region primer. Generation of the TCR beta libraries relied on three nested multiplex PCR rounds using slightly modified ARM-PCR. Amplification in the first two PCR rounds was performed using TRBV1-TRBV30 forward primers and a C-beta reverse primer for about 10 cycles each. Using its own MiXCR run on the multiplex PCR reads, TCRdb lists one record per CDR3 protein. The sample contains around 330,000 distinct CDR3 sequences, nearly 60% of which appear only once. Remarks on this clonotype: The junction does not match germline at one end; this may be a read error.

The CDR3 is 14 residues long. CDR1 SGHDN and CDR2 FVKESK come from the germline V gene. The receptor was derived from a young woman with primary liver carcinoma and hepatitis B virus infection. The sample consisted of peripheral blood. The chain links TRBV14 to TRBJ1-5, with D maybe TRBD1 (5 bases). This CDR3 is CASSQGRGVQSQHF. The DNA of the CDR3 is TGTGCCAGCAGCCAAGGGCGAGGGGTTCAGTCCCAGCATTTT.